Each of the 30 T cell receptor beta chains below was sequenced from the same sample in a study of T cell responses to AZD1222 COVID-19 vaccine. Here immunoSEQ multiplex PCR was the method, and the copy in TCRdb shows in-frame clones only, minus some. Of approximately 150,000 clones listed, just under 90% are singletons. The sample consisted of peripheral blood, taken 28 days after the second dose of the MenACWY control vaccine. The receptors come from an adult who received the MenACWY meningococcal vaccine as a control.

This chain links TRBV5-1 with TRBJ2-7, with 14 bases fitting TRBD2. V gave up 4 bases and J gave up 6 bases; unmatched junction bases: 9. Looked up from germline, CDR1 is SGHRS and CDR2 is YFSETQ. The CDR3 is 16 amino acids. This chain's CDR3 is CASSKAPGLAGGEQYF. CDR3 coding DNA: TGCGCCAGCAGCAAGGCCCCCGGACTAGCGGGAGGCGAGCAGTACTTC.

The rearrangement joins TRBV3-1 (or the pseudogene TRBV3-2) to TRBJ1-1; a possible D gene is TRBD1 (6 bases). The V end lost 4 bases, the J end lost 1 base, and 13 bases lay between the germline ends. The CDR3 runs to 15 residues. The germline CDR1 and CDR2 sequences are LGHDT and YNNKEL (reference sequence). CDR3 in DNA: TGTGCCAGCAGCCCGAATCCGGGACAGAACACTGAAGCTTTCTTT. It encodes CASSPNPGQNTEAFF.

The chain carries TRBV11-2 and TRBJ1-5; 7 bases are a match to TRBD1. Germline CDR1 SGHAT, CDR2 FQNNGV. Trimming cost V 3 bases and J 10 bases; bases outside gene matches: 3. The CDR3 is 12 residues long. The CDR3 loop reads CASSLQGGPQHF. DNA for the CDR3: TGTGCCAGCAGCTTGCAGGGGGGCCCCCAGCATTTT.

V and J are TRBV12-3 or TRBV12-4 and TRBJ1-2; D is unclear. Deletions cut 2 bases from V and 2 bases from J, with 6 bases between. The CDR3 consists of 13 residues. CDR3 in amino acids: CASSLRENYGYTF. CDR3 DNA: TGTGCCAGCAGTTTAAGGGAGAACTATGGCTACACCTTC.

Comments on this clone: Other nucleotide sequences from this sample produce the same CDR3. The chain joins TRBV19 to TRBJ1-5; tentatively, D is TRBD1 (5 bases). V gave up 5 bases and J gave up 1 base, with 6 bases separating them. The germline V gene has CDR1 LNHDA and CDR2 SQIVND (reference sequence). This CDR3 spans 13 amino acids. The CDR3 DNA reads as TGTGCCAGTAGTCGGGACAGCAATCAGCCCCAGCATTTT. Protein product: CASSRDSNQPQHF.

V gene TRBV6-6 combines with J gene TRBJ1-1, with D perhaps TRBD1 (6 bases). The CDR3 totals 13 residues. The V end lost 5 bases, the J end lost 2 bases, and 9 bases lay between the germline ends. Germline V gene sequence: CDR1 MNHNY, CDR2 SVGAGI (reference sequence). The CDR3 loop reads CASSKQGNTEAFF. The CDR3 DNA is TGTGCCAGCAGTAAACAGGGCAACACTGAAGCTTTCTTT.

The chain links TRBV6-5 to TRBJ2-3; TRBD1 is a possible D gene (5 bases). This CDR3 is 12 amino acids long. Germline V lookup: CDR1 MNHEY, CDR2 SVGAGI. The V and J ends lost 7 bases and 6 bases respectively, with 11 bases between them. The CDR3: CASTSSGDTQYF. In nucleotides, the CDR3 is TGTGCCAGCACGTCTTCAGGGGATACGCAGTATTTT.

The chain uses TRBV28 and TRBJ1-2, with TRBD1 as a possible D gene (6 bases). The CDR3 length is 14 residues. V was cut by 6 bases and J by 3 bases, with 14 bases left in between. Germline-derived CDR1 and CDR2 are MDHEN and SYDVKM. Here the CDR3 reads CASRIQGADYGYTF. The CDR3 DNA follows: TGTGCCAGCAGAATACAGGGTGCGGACTATGGCTACACCTTC.

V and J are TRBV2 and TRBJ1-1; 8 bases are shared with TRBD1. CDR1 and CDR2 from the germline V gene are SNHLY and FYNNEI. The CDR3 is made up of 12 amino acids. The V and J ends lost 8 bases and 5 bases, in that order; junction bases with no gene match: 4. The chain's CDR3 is CASGTGETEAFF. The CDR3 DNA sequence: TGTGCCAGCGGGACAGGAGAGACTGAAGCTTTCTTT.

Here the CDR3 DNA reads TGTGCCAGCAGGTTTGGGGGATCCTACGAGCAGTACTTC. Its translation is CASRFGGSYEQYF. The V call is TRBV7-2, the J call TRBJ2-7; either TRBD1 or TRBD2 may fit D (5 bases each). V lost 6 bases, J lost 1 base, and 10 bases lay in between. The CDR3 is 13 amino acids. Germline V CDR1 and CDR2: SGHTA, FQGNSA.

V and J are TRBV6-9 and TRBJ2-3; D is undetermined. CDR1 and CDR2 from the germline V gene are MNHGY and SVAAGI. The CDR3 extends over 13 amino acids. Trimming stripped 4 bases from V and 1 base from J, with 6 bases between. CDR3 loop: CASSSLRTDTQYF. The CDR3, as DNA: TGTGCCAGCAGTTCCCTTCGCACAGATACGCAGTATTTT.

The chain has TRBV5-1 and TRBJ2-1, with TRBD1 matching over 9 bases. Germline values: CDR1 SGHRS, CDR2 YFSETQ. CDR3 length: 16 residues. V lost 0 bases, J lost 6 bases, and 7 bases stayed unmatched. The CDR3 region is CASSLDGTGFPNEQFF. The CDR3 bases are TGCGCCAGCAGCTTGGATGGGACAGGGTTTCCCAATGAGCAGTTCTTC.

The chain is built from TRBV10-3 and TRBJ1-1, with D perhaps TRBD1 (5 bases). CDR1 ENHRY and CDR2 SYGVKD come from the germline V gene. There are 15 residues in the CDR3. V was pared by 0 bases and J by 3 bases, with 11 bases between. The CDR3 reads CAISESREGYTEAFF. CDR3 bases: TGTGCCATCAGTGAGTCGCGGGAGGGGTACACTGAAGCTTTCTTT.

The chain's CDR3 is CASSHSDSSHSGNTIYF. The CDR3, as DNA: TGTGCCAGCAGCCATTCCGACAGTTCCCACTCTGGAAACACCATATATTTT. This chain joins TRBV3-1 (or the pseudogene TRBV3-2) and TRBJ1-3, with D perhaps TRBD1 (5 bases). Germline CDR1 reads LGHDT; CDR2 reads YNNKEL (reference sequence). Trimming pared 3 bases from V and 0 bases from J, leaving 15 bases between. The CDR3 spans 17 residues.

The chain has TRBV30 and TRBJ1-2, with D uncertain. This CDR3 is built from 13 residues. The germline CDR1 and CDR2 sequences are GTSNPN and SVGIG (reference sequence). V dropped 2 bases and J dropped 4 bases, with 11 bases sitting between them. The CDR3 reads CAWSSGPVYGYTF. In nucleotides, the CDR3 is TGTGCCTGGAGTTCGGGCCCGGTCTATGGCTACACCTTC.

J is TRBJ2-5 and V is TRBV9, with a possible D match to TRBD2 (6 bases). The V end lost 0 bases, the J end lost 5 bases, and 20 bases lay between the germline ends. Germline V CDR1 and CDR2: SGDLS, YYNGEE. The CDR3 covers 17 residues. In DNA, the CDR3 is TGTGCCAGCAGCGTAGCTTATAACGGAGCGGGCGGGGAGACCCAGTACTTC. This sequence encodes CASSVAYNGAGGETQYF.

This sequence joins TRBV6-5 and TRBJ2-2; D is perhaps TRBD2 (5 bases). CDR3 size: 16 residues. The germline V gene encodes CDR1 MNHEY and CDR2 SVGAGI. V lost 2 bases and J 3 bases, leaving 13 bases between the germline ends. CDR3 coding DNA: TGTGCCAGCAGTTACGCGCCTAGCCATCACACCGGGGAGCTGTTTTTT. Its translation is CASSYAPSHHTGELFF.

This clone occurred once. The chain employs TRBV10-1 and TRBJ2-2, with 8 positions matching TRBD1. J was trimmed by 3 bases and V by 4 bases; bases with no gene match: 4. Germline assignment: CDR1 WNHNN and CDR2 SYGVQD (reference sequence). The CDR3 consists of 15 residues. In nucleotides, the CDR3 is TGCGCCAGCAGTGCGGACAGGGAGGACACCGGGGAGCTGTTTTTT. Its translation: CASSADREDTGELFF.

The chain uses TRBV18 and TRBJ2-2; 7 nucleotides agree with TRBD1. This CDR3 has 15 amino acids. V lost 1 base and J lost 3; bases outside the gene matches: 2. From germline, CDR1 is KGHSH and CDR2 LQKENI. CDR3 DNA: TGTGCCAGCTCACCACGACAGGGATACACCGGGGAGCTGTTTTTT. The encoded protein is CASSPRQGYTGELFF.

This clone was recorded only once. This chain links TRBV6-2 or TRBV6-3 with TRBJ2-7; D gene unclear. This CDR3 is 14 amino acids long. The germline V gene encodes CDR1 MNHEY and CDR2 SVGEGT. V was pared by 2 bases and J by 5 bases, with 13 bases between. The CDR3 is CASSYQDELDEQYF. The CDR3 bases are TGTGCCAGCAGTTACCAGGACGAACTGGACGAGCAGTACTTC.

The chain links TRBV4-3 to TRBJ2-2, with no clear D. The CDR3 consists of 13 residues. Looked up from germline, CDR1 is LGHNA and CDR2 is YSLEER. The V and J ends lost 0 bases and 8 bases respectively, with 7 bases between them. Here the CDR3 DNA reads TGCGCCAGCAGCCAAGAAGGTCCGGGGGAGCTGTTTTTT. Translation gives CASSQEGPGELFF.

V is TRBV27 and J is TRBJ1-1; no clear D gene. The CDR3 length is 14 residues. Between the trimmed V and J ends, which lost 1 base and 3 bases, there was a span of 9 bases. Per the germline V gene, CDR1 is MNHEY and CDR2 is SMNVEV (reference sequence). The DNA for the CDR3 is TGTGCCAGCAGTTTATGGTTCGGGTACACTGAAGCTTTCTTT. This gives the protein CASSLWFGYTEAFF.

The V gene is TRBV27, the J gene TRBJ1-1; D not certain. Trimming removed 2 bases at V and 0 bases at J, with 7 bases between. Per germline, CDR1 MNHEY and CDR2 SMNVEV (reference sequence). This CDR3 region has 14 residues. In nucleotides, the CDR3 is TGTGCCAGCAGTTTAACACCGTTGAACACTGAAGCTTTCTTT. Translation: CASSLTPLNTEAFF.

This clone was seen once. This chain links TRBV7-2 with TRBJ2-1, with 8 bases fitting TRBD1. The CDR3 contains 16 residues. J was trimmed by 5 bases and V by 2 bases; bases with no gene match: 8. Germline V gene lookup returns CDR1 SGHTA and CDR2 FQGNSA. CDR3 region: CASSLNRDRSNNEQFF. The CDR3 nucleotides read TGTGCCAGCAGCTTAAACCGGGACAGGTCCAACAATGAGCAGTTCTTC.

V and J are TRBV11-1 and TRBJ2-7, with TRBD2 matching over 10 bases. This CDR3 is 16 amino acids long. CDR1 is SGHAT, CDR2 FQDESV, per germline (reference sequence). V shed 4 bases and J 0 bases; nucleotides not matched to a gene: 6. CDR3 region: CASSSESSGGSYEQYF. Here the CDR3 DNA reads TGTGCCAGCAGCTCCGAATCTAGCGGGGGCTCCTACGAGCAGTACTTC.

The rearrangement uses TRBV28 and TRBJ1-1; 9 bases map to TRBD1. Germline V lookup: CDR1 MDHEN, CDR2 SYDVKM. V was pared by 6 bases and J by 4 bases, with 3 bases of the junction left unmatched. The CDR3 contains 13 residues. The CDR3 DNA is TGTGCCAGCAGGGGGACAGGGCTCACTGAAGCTTTCTTT. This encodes CASRGTGLTEAFF.

The CDR3 nucleotides are TGTGCTAGTGGCCCGCCGACCTTCCTGGGCTATGGCTACACCTTC. Translated: CASGPPTFLGYGYTF. V usage is TRBV12-5 and J usage is TRBJ1-2; D is ambiguous. The V and J ends lost 6 bases and 4 bases respectively, with 18 bases between them. Germline assignment: CDR1 LGHNT and CDR2 FRNRAP. The CDR3 length is 15 residues. The full variable domain, with the rest looked up from reference TRBV12-5 and TRBJ1-2, is DARVTQTPRHKVTEMGQEVTMRCQPILGHNTVFWYRQTMMQGLELLAYFRNRAPLDDSGMPKDRFSAEMPDATLATLKIQPSEPRDSAVYFCASGPPTFLGYGYTFGSGTRLTVV.

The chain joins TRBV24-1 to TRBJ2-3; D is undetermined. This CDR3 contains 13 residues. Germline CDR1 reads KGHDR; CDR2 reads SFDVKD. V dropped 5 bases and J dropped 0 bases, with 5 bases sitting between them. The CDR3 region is CATSGASTDTQYF. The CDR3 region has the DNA TGTGCCACCAGTGGAGCTAGCACAGATACGCAGTATTTT.

The CDR3 reads CASRPSDGAGFKNEQYF. CDR3 coding DNA: TGTGCCAGCAGGCCTTCTGATGGGGCGGGCTTTAAAAACGAGCAGTACTTC. This rearrangement joins TRBV28 to TRBJ2-7; the D call may be TRBD1 or TRBD2 (5 bases each). V lost 6 bases to trimming and J lost 5 bases, with 26 bases between them. Germline V CDR1 and CDR2: MDHEN, SYDVKM. This CDR3 is 17 amino acids long.

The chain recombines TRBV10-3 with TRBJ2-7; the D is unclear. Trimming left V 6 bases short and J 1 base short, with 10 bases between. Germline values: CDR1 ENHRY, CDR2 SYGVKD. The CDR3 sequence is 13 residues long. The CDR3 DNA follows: TGTGCCATCAGGGCCAATCTTTCCTACGAGCAGTACTTC. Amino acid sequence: CAIRANLSYEQYF.